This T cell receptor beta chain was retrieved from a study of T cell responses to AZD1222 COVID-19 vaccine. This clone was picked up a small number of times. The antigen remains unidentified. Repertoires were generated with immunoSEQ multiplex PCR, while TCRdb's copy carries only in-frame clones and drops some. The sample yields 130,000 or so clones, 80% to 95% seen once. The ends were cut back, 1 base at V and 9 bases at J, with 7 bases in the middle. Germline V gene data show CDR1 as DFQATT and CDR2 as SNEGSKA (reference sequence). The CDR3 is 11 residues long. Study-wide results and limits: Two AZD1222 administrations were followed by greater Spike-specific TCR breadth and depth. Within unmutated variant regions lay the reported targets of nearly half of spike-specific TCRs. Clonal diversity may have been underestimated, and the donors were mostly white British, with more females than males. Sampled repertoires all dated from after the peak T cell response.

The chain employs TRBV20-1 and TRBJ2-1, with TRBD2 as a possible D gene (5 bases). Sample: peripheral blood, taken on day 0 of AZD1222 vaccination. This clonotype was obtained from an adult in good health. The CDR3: CSARGESEQFF. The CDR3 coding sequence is TGCAGTGCTAGAGGGGAGAGTGAGCAGTTCTTC.